One and the same sample provided the 6 T cell receptor beta chains below, sequenced in a study of a mutant IDH1 vaccine in newly diagnosed glioma. The time point here: baseline, week 1 (first vaccination visit). Stated treatment: pre-vaccination baseline after standard-of-care therapy. Sequencing used immunoSEQ multiplex PCR; TCRdb keeps in-frame clones, though not all of them. The repertoire consists of about 67,000 clones, with around four fifths occurring once and the leading ten covering approximately 4.5%. The sequenced sample was peripheral blood mononuclear cells (PBMCs), obtained from a glioma patient treated with radiotherapy, temozolomide or both. The receptors were gathered from a woman aged 18-35 years with glioma. Some clones in this sample may be carry-over from other donors' samples.

This chain connects TRBV19 to TRBJ2-3, with 8 bases identical to TRBD2. V gave up 5 bases and J gave up 1 base; unmatched junction bases: 5. CDR3 length: 15 amino acids. The germline V gene has CDR1 LNHDA and CDR2 SQIVND (reference sequence). The CDR3: CASSGGGRGTDTQYF. The CDR3 nucleotides read TGTGCCAGTAGTGGCGGGGGGAGGGGCACAGATACGCAGTATTTT. The full variable domain, rest sourced from reference TRBV19 and TRBJ2-3, is DGGITQSPKYLFRKEGQNVTLSCEQNLNHDAMYWYRQDPGQGLRLIYYSQIVNDFQKGDIAEGYSVSREKKESFPLTVTSAQKNPTAFYLCASSGGGRGTDTQYFGPGTRLTVL.

V gene TRBV2 combines with J gene TRBJ1-2; 7 positions match TRBD1. The CDR3 has 14 amino acids. Germline CDR1 is SNHLY and CDR2 is FYNNEI. The V segment lost 5 bases and the J segment 3 bases; nucleotides outside the gene matches: 6. The CDR3 sequence: CASSLTGIDYGYTF. Written as DNA, the CDR3 is TGTGCCAGCAGTTTGACAGGGATCGACTATGGCTACACCTTC.

The chain uses TRBV10-3 and TRBJ1-2; no clear D gene. This CDR3 spans 10 amino acids. The V and J ends lost 11 bases and 5 bases respectively, with 9 bases between them. Germline CDR1 and CDR2: ENHRY and SYGVKD. The CDR3: CAAGSYGYTF. The CDR3 DNA follows: TGTGCCGCCGGGTCTTATGGCTACACCTTC.

The chain joins TRBV18 to TRBJ2-1; 12 nucleotides align to TRBD2. The CDR3 is 17 amino acids. V shed 1 base, J shed 5 bases, and the junction held 6 bases outside the gene matches. Germline CDR1 is KGHSH and CDR2 is LQKENI. The DNA of the CDR3 is TGTGCCAGCTCACCACTCGGACTAGCGGGAATCAACAATGAGCAGTTCTTC. Translation: CASSPLGLAGINNEQFF.

By proportion, this clone is medium-sized. The rearrangement links TRBV14 to TRBJ2-3, with D hard to call. Germline CDR1 is SGHDN and CDR2 is FVKESK. The CDR3 runs to 15 residues. V lost 0 bases and J 0 bases, leaving 7 bases between the germline ends. CDR3 bases: TGTGCCAGCAGCCAAGATAAGCGAAGCACAGATACGCAGTATTTT. This encodes CASSQDKRSTDTQYF.

This chain links TRBV9 with TRBJ2-7; D is uncertain. Germline V gene lookup returns CDR1 SGDLS and CDR2 YYNGEE. The length of the CDR3 is 13 residues. V lost 0 bases to trimming and J lost 5 bases, with 9 bases between them. CDR3 coding DNA: TGTGCCAGCAGCGTAGGGACGTCGGACGAGCAGTACTTC. Translation gives CASSVGTSDEQYF.